Reported below is one T cell receptor (beta chain). Its antigen is unidentified. Within the sample, other DNA sequences also encode this same CDR3. The V gene's germline CDR1 is SGHTA and CDR2 FQGNSA. V lost 1 base and J lost 2; bases outside the gene matches: 0. This CDR3 has 15 residues. The data stem from a study of cytomegalovirus exposure and HLA in healthy donors. Findings of the study overall: According to an earlier analysis, most TCR beta V segments yielded productive rearrangements about 90% or about 30% of the time.

With 60 Vbeta and 13 Jbeta primers, the PCR was carried out. Profiled with immunoSEQ multiplex PCR; TCRdb holds only in-frame clones, not every one. This table lists more than 130,000 clones. The chain employs TRBV7-2 and TRBJ1-5, with 9 bases fitting TRBD1. Sequences were obtained from PBMCs. The receptor comes from a man in his forties in good health and CMV-seronegative. The CDR3 spells CASSLGDRGNQPQHF. The CDR3 DNA reads as TGTGCCAGCAGCTTAGGGGACAGGGGCAATCAGCCCCAGCATTTT. The whole variable domain, remainder taken from reference TRBV7-2 and TRBJ1-5, is GAGVSQSPSNKVTEKGKDVELRCDPISGHTALYWYRQSLGQGLEFLIYFQGNSAPDKSGLPSDRFSAERTGGSVSTLTIQRTQQEDSAVYLCASSLGDRGNQPQHFGDGTRLSIL.